The rows below give T cell receptor beta chains drawn from one sample of a study of blood T cell repertoires in COVID-19. The method was immunoSEQ multiplex PCR; TCRdb's version includes in-frame clones alone and lacks a portion of them. Of approximately 480,000 clones in the sample, roughly 89% are singletons; the top ten hold over 0.7%. Sequencing used peripheral blood. The receptors originated from a man between 18 and 29 years old with COVID-19, enrolled during active disease. CDR3s include the opening cysteine and the closing phenylalanine or tryptophan. D genes are given only for firm matches. Clone size, where shown, is once, few, many, or a class for clones that have expanded.

j_call clone_size d_call v_call cdr3_nt cdr3_aa
TRBJ2-3 once - TRBV7-9 TGTGCCAGCAGCTCCCGACAGAAATCAGATACGCAGTATTTT CASSSRQKSDTQYF
TRBJ1-2 - TRBD1 TRBV29-1 TGCAGCGTTGAGGGGACAGGGTCTCCCTATGGCTACACCTTC CSVEGTGSPYGYTF
TRBJ1-2 once - TRBV5-1 TGCGCCAGCAGCTCACAGGGACATGGCTATGGCTACACCTTC CASSSQGHGYGYTF
TRBJ2-7 - TRBD1 TRBV4-1 TGCGCCAGCAGCCAACAACAGGGGTACGAGCAGTACTTC CASSQQQGYEQYF
TRBJ1-1 - - TRBV7-9 TGTGCCAGCAGCTTAGGACAGCACAACACTGAAGCTTTCTTT CASSLGQHNTEAFF
TRBJ1-2 - - TRBV27 TGTGCCAGCAGTTTTGCTGGTGCGAGTTCCGCGTATGGCTACACCTTC CASSFAGASSAYGYTF
TRBJ2-1 - - TRBV10-3 TGTGCCATCACACAACAGGGATCCCCCTACAATGAGCAGTTCTTC CAITQQGSPYNEQFF
TRBJ1-4 - TRBD1 TRBV27 TGTGCCAGCAGTTCAAACAGGGGATTTAGTGAAAAACTGTTTTTT CASSSNRGFSEKLFF
TRBJ2-2 - TRBD1 TRBV4-1 TGCGCCAGCAAGAACCCCACGACAGGGTCCGGGGAGCTGTTTTTT CASKNPTTGSGELFF
TRBJ2-1 - - TRBV7-8 TGTGCCAGCCGCGGATCGGCCTACAATGAGCAGTTCTTC CASRGSAYNEQFF
TRBJ1-2 - - TRBV3-1/TRBV3-2 TGTGCCAGCAGCCAAGGGGGGAGGGATGGCTACACCTTC CASSQGGRDGYTF
TRBJ2-3 - - TRBV29-1 TGCAGCGTTGAATCAGGGAGGGATACGCAGTATTTT CSVESGRDTQYF
TRBJ2-1 - - TRBV12-5 TGTGCTAGTGGCATCAATGAGCAGTTCTTC CASGINEQFF
TRBJ2-1 - TRBD1 TRBV6-5 TGTGCCAGCAAAGAACAGGGGCCCTACAATGAGCAGTTCTTC CASKEQGPYNEQFF
TRBJ2-1 - TRBD2 TRBV11-3 TGTGCCAGCAGCGCCCGACTAGCGGGGTCAAATGAGCAGTTCTTC CASSARLAGSNEQFF
TRBJ2-1 - - TRBV10-3 TGTGCCATCAGCACAACCGGGACTCCGTACAATGAGCAGTTCTTC CAISTTGTPYNEQFF
TRBJ1-2 - - TRBV6-5 TGTGCCAGCCGGCTAGAACAGGACTATGGCTACACCTTC CASRLEQDYGYTF
TRBJ2-1 few TRBD2 TRBV16 TGTGCCAGCAGCCCCACTAGCGGGAGAGGCTATGAGCAGTTCTTC CASSPTSGRGYEQFF
TRBJ2-7 - TRBD2 TRBV30 TGTGCCTGGATGGGAAGCGGGAGGTCACGCGAGCAGTACTTC CAWMGSGRSREQYF
TRBJ1-3 - - TRBV28 TGTGCCAGCAGTTTAGCAGGGGCCCTCTCTGGAAACACCATATATTTT CASSLAGALSGNTIYF
TRBJ1-1 few - TRBV30 TGTGCCTGGAGTGTAGAGGGTTCGGAAGCTTTCTTT CAWSVEGSEAFF
TRBJ2-3 - - TRBV30 TGTGCCTGGAACAGAGAAGGCACAGATACGCAGTATTTT CAWNREGTDTQYF
TRBJ2-3 - TRBD2 TRBV5-4 TGTGCCAGCAGCGAACCCACTAGCGGGGGACCCACAGATACGCAGTATTTT CASSEPTSGGPTDTQYF
TRBJ1-4 - - TRBV7-9 TGTGCCAGCAGCTTCAGCGGAATAGCTAATGAAAAACTGTTTTTT CASSFSGIANEKLFF
TRBJ1-6 - - TRBV6-6 TGTGCCAGCAGCTCCGACAGGTTCGGCGTAAATTCACCCCTCCACTTT CASSSDRFGVNSPLHF
TRBJ1-2 - - TRBV24-1 TGTGCCACCAGTGACCCGCAGGGGAAGGACTATGGCTACACCTTC CATSDPQGKDYGYTF
TRBJ2-1 - - TRBV14 TGTGCCAGCAGCTACTCGGGACTCCACTACAATGAGCAGTTCTTC CASSYSGLHYNEQFF
TRBJ2-4 - - TRBV3-1/TRBV3-2 TGTGCCAGCAGCCAAGCGTTAGATGGCATTCAGTACTTC CASSQALDGIQYF
TRBJ2-1 - TRBD2 TRBV15 TGTGCCACCAGCAAGGGAGAGTTCGACGGCGGGGGGGAGCAGTTCTTC CATSKGEFDGGGEQFF
TRBJ1-2 - TRBD1 TRBV15 TGTGCCACCAGCTACCTTACAGGGGCGGTTGGCTACACCTTC CATSYLTGAVGYTF
TRBJ2-5 once TRBD1 TRBV11-2 TGTGCCAGCAGCCCGGGGACAGGGGGCGCGGAGACCCAGTACTTC CASSPGTGGAETQYF
TRBJ1-2 - TRBD1 TRBV9 TGTGCCAGCAGCGCCGACAGGGATGGGGTGTATGGCTACACCTTC CASSADRDGVYGYTF
TRBJ1-1 - - TRBV5-1 TGCGCCAGCAGCTTGGACAGCTCAAACACTGAAGCTTTCTTT CASSLDSSNTEAFF
TRBJ2-7 once TRBD2 TRBV6-5 TGTGCCAGCAGTTCCCCCGGCGGGAGCTACGAGCAGTACTTC CASSSPGGSYEQYF
TRBJ2-5 - TRBD2 TRBV24-1 TGTGCCACCAGTGACTCTGGGACCGAGGGTTCTAGCGGGATTTCAGAGACCCAGTACTTC CATSDSGTEGSSGISETQYF
TRBJ1-4 - - TRBV2 TGTGCCAGCAGGGGCGCAGATGAAAAACTGTTTTTT CASRGADEKLFF
TRBJ2-7 - - TRBV5-4 TGTGCCAGCAGTAGAGAGAGCTCCTACGAGCAGTACTTC CASSRESSYEQYF
TRBJ2-7 once TRBD1 TRBV6-1 TGTGCCAGCAGTGAAGGGGACAGATACTCCTACGAGCAGTACTTC CASSEGDRYSYEQYF
TRBJ1-1 few - TRBV7-9 TGTGCCAGCAGCTTGGGGGAGGGCACTGAAGCTTTCTTT CASSLGEGTEAFF
TRBJ1-2 - - TRBV5-1 TGCGCCAGCAGCTCCGGTTTGGGGGCGCCAAATGGCTACACCTTC CASSSGLGAPNGYTF
TRBJ1-4 - TRBD1 TRBV4-1 TGCGCCAGCAGCCGTGAAGACGTAGGGGGCCGTAATGAAAAACTGTTTTTT CASSREDVGGRNEKLFF
TRBJ1-3 - - TRBV9 TGTGCCAGCAGCGTAGGGGGAGGGGAAAACACCATATATTTT CASSVGGGENTIYF
TRBJ2-5 - - TRBV7-7 TGTGCTAGCAGCCTAGACATCCAAGAGACCCAGTACTTC CASSLDIQETQYF
TRBJ1-6 - TRBD1 TRBV6-5 TGTGCCAGCAGTCGCGACAGGGGAAGTTCACCCCTCCACTTT CASSRDRGSSPLHF
TRBJ2-6 - - TRBV19 TGTGCCAGTAGTATAATCGGTGCGCTAGCTGGAGTTGGTGGGGCCAACGTCCTGACTTTC CASSIIGALAGVGGANVLTF
TRBJ1-1 - - TRBV9 TGTGCCAGCAGCGCCGAAGCGCACACTGAAGCTTTCTTT CASSAEAHTEAFF
TRBJ2-7 - - TRBV6-6 TGTGCCAGCAGTTACGGCGGCACAACCTACGAGCAGTACTTC CASSYGGTTYEQYF
TRBJ1-1 once - TRBV27 TGTGCCAGCAGTTCGGTGATGAACACTGAAGCTTTCTTT CASSSVMNTEAFF
TRBJ2-1 - TRBD2 TRBV7-2 TGTGCCAGCAGCAAGGGACTAGCGGGAAGAAATGAGCAGTTCTTC CASSKGLAGRNEQFF